A selection of T cell receptor beta chains follows, all from one sample in a study of Tregs in tolerant kidney transplant recipients. Only in-frame clones appear in the TCRdb table, and some are missing; sequencing was by immunoSEQ multiplex PCR. The sample includes around 77,000 clones, less than 98% of them seen just once. The sequenced sample was CD4+ T cells from blood, obtained before the transplant. These receptors were obtained from a human donor who received a combined kidney and bone marrow transplant. Each CDR3 is given with its conserved first and last residue. Fields, in order: V gene, J gene, D gene, clone size, CDR3 DNA, CDR3 protein. The D gene is left open where the match is weak. A clone size is listed for some rows: how often the clone was seen (once, few, many), or a class if it is expanded.

>TRBV30|TRBJ1-2|NA|NA
TGTGCCTGGAAGCGCAGCGGGTTGGGTTATGGCTACACCTTC
CAWKRSGLGYGYTF
>TRBV11-2|TRBJ2-1|TRBD2|NA
TGTGCCAGCAGCTTAGATCCGGGGGGAGGTCGCTACAATGAGCAGTTCTTC
CASSLDPGGGRYNEQFF
>TRBV25-1|TRBJ1-2|TRBD1|NA
TGTGCCAGCAGTGAATATACAGGGGGGGGTGGCTACACCTTC
CASSEYTGGGGYTF
>TRBV7-6|TRBJ1-4|NA|once
TGTGCCAGCAGCCCAACCGGGATAGGTTTTAATGAAAAACTGTTTTTT
CASSPTGIGFNEKLFF
>TRBV7-9|TRBJ2-2|TRBD1|NA
TGTGCCAGCAGCTTCCGGACAGGGCGGGGCACCGGGGAGCTGTTTTTT
CASSFRTGRGTGELFF
>TRBV5-1|TRBJ2-1|NA|NA
TGCGCCAGCAGCCTAGGCTCATTGTCCTCTGAGCAGTTCTTC
CASSLGSLSSEQFF
>TRBV5-8|TRBJ1-1|TRBD1|NA
TGTGCCAGCAGCCCCGACAGGGGGCGGACTGAAGCTTTCTTT
CASSPDRGRTEAFF
>TRBV10-3|TRBJ2-7|NA|NA
TGTGCCATCAGTGAGTCGAACAGCTACGAGCAGTACTTC
CAISESNSYEQYF
>TRBV19|TRBJ2-1|TRBD1|NA
TGTGCCAGTACCGCGGACAGGGGGCACGATGAGCAGTTCTTC
CASTADRGHDEQFF
>TRBV6-6|TRBJ1-1|NA|once
TGTGCCAGCAGTTTCCCAGGGTCCACTGAAGCTTTCTTT
CASSFPGSTEAFF
>TRBV6-5|TRBJ1-5|NA|NA
TGTGCCAGCAGGCCTAGCGGCAATCAGCCCCAGCATTTT
CASRPSGNQPQHF
>TRBV5-1|TRBJ2-5|NA|NA
TGCGCCAGCAGCTCACAAGAGACCCAGTACTTC
CASSSQETQYF
>TRBV7-9|TRBJ2-7|TRBD1|NA
TGTGCCAGCAGCTTATCGCCGGGACAGGGCTCCTACGAGCAGTACTTC
CASSLSPGQGSYEQYF
>TRBV6-1|TRBJ2-7|NA|once
TGTGCCAGCAGTGATCCCGACGGGAAAAGCTCCTACGAGCAGTACTTC
CASSDPDGKSSYEQYF
>TRBV25-1|TRBJ2-1|NA|NA
TGTGCCAGCAGTGAATATCTAAAGTCGGACAATGAGCAGTTCTTC
CASSEYLKSDNEQFF
>TRBV4-3|TRBJ2-7|NA|NA
TGCGCCAGCAGCCAAGAGGTGAACAGGAATACCTACGAGCAGTACTTC
CASSQEVNRNTYEQYF
>TRBV6-6|TRBJ2-1|TRBD2|once
TGTGCCAGCAGTCTGTTACTAGCGGGGGGGACTGAGCAGTTCTTC
CASSLLLAGGTEQFF
>TRBV6-5|TRBJ2-1|NA|NA
TGTGCCACCAAGAGAAGCCTTTACAATGAGCAGTTCTTC
CATKRSLYNEQFF
>TRBV19|TRBJ1-6|TRBD1|NA
TGTGCCAGTAGTCCGCGTGGAGGGGGCGCTTCCTATAATTCACCCCTCCACTTT
CASSPRGGGASYNSPLHF
>TRBV11-2|TRBJ1-1|NA|NA
TGTGCCAGCAGCTATAGAGGGGCTCGGGGGGGCTCGCCTGAAGCTTTCTTT
CASSYRGARGGSPEAFF
>TRBV13|TRBJ2-6|TRBD1|NA
TGTGCCAGCAGCCCGGACAGGGGGGTCTTTGGTGGGGCCAACGTCCTGACTTTC
CASSPDRGVFGGANVLTF
>TRBV7-2|TRBJ1-2|NA|NA
TGTGCCAGCAGCCCCATTAGGGGGGGGGACGGCTACACCTTC
CASSPIRGGDGYTF
>TRBV14|TRBJ2-4|TRBD1|NA
TGTGCCAGCAGCCTACAGGGGGCCAAAAACATTCAGTACTTC
CASSLQGAKNIQYF
>TRBV29-1|TRBJ2-5|NA|NA
TGCAGCGCCTCCAGTGCTGCTCAAGAGACCCAGTACTTC
CSASSAAQETQYF
>TRBV11-2|TRBJ2-1|TRBD2|NA
TGTGCCAGCAGCTTAACACTAGCGGGGGGGGGCAATGAGCAGTTCTTC
CASSLTLAGGGNEQFF
>TRBV18|TRBJ2-1|NA|NA
TGTGCCAGCTCACCAGTTTTAACAGGTTACTCCTACAATGAGCAGTTCTTC
CASSPVLTGYSYNEQFF
>TRBV5-6|TRBJ1-4|TRBD1|NA
TGTGCCAGCAGCTCGGGACAGGGCGCCTTTAATGAAAAACTGTTTTTT
CASSSGQGAFNEKLFF
>TRBV11-2|TRBJ1-5|TRBD1|NA
TGTGCCAGCAGCTTAGGAAGACAGGGGTCGCAGCCCCAGCATTTT
CASSLGRQGSQPQHF
>TRBV19|TRBJ2-5|NA|NA
TGTGCCAGTAGTATTCCAGGGGAGACCCAGTACTTC
CASSIPGETQYF
>TRBV5-5|TRBJ2-5|NA|NA
TGTGCCAGCAGCTTGGGCAGCCAAGAGACCCAGTACTTC
CASSLGSQETQYF
>TRBV11-1|TRBJ2-7|TRBD1|NA
TGTGCCAGCAGCTTAGGCGGGACAGGGGTCTACGAGCAGTACTTC
CASSLGGTGVYEQYF
>TRBV4-1|TRBJ2-7|NA|NA
TGCGCCAGCAGCCATCAAGGGGCAGGGTACGAGCAGTACTTC
CASSHQGAGYEQYF
>TRBV15|TRBJ1-1|TRBD1|NA
TGTGCCACCAGCAGCAGACAGGGATTCACTGAAGCTTTCTTT
CATSSRQGFTEAFF
>TRBV11-2|TRBJ2-7|NA|NA
TGTGCCAGCAGCTTGCCAACCGGGGTGGGGGAGCAGTACTTC
CASSLPTGVGEQYF
>TRBV15|TRBJ1-4|NA|NA
TGTGCCACCAGCAGAGATAGTACAACTAATGAAAAACTGTTTTTT
CATSRDSTTNEKLFF
>TRBV5-4|TRBJ2-7|NA|NA
TGTGCCAGCAGGCTGGGAGTCGGGACACAATACGAGCAGTACTTC
CASRLGVGTQYEQYF
>TRBV5-1|TRBJ2-3|NA|NA
TGCGCCAGCAGCTTGGGGCAGATCACAGATACGCAGTATTTT
CASSLGQITDTQYF
>TRBV2|TRBJ2-1|TRBD2|NA
TGTGCCAGCAGGGGGACTAGCGCGAACAATGAGCAGTTCTTC
CASRGTSANNEQFF
>TRBV2|TRBJ2-5|NA|NA
TGTGCCAGCAGTATTGGACTCCAAGAGACCCAGTACTTC
CASSIGLQETQYF
>TRBV13|TRBJ2-5|TRBD2|NA
TGTGCCAGCAGCCCCGGACTAGCGGAAGTCCAAGAGACCCAGTACTTC
CASSPGLAEVQETQYF
>TRBV11-3|TRBJ2-5|TRBD2|few
TGTGCCAGCAGCAGTGGACTAGCGGGAGGGGGACAAGAGACCCAGTACTTC
CASSSGLAGGGQETQYF
>TRBV5-4|TRBJ2-4|NA|NA
TGTGCCAGCAGCTTGGACAGCCCAAAGGACATTCAGTACTTC
CASSLDSPKDIQYF
>TRBV20-1|TRBJ2-3|NA|once
TGCAGTGCTGAAACTAAGGATACGCAGTATTTT
CSAETKDTQYF
>TRBV6-5|TRBJ2-1|NA|NA
TGTGCCAGCAGTCCCGGGCCCAGGGAGTTCTTC
CASSPGPREFF
>TRBV7-3|TRBJ2-1|TRBD2|NA
TGTGCCAGCAGCGTTTCGCGGGGGGGCGTTAGTGAGCAGTTCTTC
CASSVSRGGVSEQFF
>TRBV19|TRBJ2-7|NA|once
TGTGCCAGTAGTATCCGCCGGGTCTCCTTACCCTACGAGCAGTACTTC
CASSIRRVSLPYEQYF